The sequence of this T cell receptor beta chain was determined in a study of early stage breast cancer tumors. Turning to the study itself: Of roughly 17 invasive breast tumors, about a dozen were hormone receptor-positive, HER2-negative.

The assay was immunoSEQ multiplex PCR, and TCRdb's table has in-frame clones only and misses some. This table holds 45,000 to 60,000 clones, 75% to 95% found once. In this sample, this clone turned up a few times. The sample contains more than one DNA sequence encoding this CDR3. The CDR3 spans 14 residues. Trimming shortened V by 4 bases and J by 0 bases, and 9 bases separated the two germline ends. Germline V gives CDR1 SGHVS, CDR2 FNYEAQ. This chain joins TRBV7-6 and TRBJ2-5; no clear D gene. This sequence was found in a person between 70 and 80 years old with breast cancer. Sample: blood. CDR3 amino acids: CASSSRVNQETQYF. CDR3 in DNA: TGTGCCAGCAGCTCCCGAGTCAACCAAGAGACCCAGTACTTC.